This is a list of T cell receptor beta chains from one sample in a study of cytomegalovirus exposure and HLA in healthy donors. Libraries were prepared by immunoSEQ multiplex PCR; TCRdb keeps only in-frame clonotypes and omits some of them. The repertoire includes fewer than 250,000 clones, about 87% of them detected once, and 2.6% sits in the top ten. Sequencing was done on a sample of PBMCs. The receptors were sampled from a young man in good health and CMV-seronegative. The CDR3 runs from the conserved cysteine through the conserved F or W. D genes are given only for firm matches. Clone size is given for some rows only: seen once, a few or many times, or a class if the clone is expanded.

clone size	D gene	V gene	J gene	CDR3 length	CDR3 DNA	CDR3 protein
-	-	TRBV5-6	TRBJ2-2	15	TGTGCCAGCAGCCCCCCACACCGCAACACCGGGGAGCTGTTTTTT	CASSPPHRNTGELFF
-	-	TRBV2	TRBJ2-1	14	TGTGCCAGCAAACCCAAGAGCTCCTACAATGAGCAGTTCTTC	CASKPKSSYNEQFF
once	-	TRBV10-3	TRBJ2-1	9	TGTGCCAACGGCAATGAGCAGTTCTTC	CANGNEQFF
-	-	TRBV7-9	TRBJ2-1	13	TGTGCCAGCAGCTTAGGGTGGACTTCCGAGCAGTTCTTC	CASSLGWTSEQFF
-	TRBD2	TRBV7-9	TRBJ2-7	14	TGTGCCAGCAGCGTCGGGACTAGCGGTGACGAGCAGTACTTC	CASSVGTSGDEQYF
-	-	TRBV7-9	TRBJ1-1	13	TGTGCCAGCAGCACGGCAGGTACCGCTGAAGCTTTCTTT	CASSTAGTAEAFF
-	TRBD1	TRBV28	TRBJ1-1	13	TGTGCCAGCAGGGCAGGGGGCCGGACTGAAGCTTTCTTT	CASRAGGRTEAFF
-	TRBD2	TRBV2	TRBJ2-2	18	TGTGCCAGCACCCAGGGACTAGCGGGGGGTATGGGCACCGGGGAGCTGTTTTTT	CASTQGLAGGMGTGELFF
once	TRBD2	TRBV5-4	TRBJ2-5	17	TGTGCCAGCAGCCACACCCGGGCTAGCGGGAACCAAGAGACCCAGTACTTC	CASSHTRASGNQETQYF
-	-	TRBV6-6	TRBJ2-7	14	TGTGCCAGCAGACCTCAGGGGCGATTCAACGAGCAGTACTTC	CASRPQGRFNEQYF
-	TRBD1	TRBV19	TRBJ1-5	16	TGTGCCAGTAGTAGATTGGGGGACAGGGGTTGGCAGCCCCAGCATTTT	CASSRLGDRGWQPQHF
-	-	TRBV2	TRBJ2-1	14	TGTGCCAGCACAGATTGGACTCCCTACAATGAGCAGTTCTTC	CASTDWTPYNEQFF
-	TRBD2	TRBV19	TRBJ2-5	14	TGTGCCAGTAGACAACTAGCGGAACAAGAGACCCAGTACTTC	CASRQLAEQETQYF
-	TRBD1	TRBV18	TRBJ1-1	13	TGTGCCAGCTCGCAGTCGACAGGGCCTGAAGCTTTCTTT	CASSQSTGPEAFF
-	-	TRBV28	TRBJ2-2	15	TGTGCCAGCAGTTTGGGTGCGGGGAACACCGGGGAGCTGTTTTTT	CASSLGAGNTGELFF
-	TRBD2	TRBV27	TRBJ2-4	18	TGTGCCAGCAGTCCTACTAGCGGGGGGCCCCGAGCCAAAAACATTCAGTACTTC	CASSPTSGGPRAKNIQYF
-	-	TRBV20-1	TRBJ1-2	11	TGCAGTGCTAGAGGATGGGCTGGCTACACCTTC	CSARGWAGYTF
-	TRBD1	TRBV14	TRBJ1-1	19	TGTGCCAGCAGCCAAGAAGTAGGTATTTCCGGGACAGCGAACACTGAAGCTTTCTTT	CASSQEVGISGTANTEAFF
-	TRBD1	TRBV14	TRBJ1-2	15	TGTGCCAGCAGCCATTTGACAGGGATTAACTATGGCTACACCTTC	CASSHLTGINYGYTF
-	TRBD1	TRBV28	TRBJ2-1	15	TGTGCCGGTGGGGCAGGGGGCAGGTCTTACAATGAGCAGTTCTTC	CAGGAGGRSYNEQFF
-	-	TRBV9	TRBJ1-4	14	TGTGCCAGCAGCGTAGAGGGCAGGGCGGAAAAACTGTTTTTT	CASSVEGRAEKLFF
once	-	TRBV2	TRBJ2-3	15	TGTGCCAGCAGTTTCCTTCGTTTGGGCGCAGATACGCAGTATTTT	CASSFLRLGADTQYF
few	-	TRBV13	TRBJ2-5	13	TGTGCCAGCAGCCCAAGGACGGGGGAGACCCAGTACTTC	CASSPRTGETQYF
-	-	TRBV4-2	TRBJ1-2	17	TGTGCCAGCAGCCAAGCTACAGGGCAGGCAGCTAACTATGGCTACACCTTC	CASSQATGQAANYGYTF
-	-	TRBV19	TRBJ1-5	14	TGTGCCAGTAGTTTAGACAGTACCAATCAGCCCCAGCATTTT	CASSLDSTNQPQHF
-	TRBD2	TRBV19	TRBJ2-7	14	TGTGCCAGTAGCGAACGGGGGACTAGTCGAGAGCAGTACTTC	CASSERGTSREQYF
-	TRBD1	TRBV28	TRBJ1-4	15	TGTGCCAGCAGTTTAGTGGGACAGCCAAATGAAAAACTGTTTTTT	CASSLVGQPNEKLFF
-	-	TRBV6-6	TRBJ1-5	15	TGTGCCAGCGGAGGACGGGGATATAGCAATCAGCCCCAGCATTTT	CASGGRGYSNQPQHF
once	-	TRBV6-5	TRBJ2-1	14	TGTGCCAGCAGTTACTCGAGGGCGGACAATGAGCAGTTCTTC	CASSYSRADNEQFF
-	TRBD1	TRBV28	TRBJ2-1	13	TGTGCCAGCAGTCTCCTGACAGGGGATGAGCAGTTCTTC	CASSLLTGDEQFF
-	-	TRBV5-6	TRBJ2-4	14	TGTGCCAGCAGCACCGGACAGTCCTGGAACATTCAGTACTTC	CASSTGQSWNIQYF
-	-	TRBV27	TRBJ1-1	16	TGTGCCAGCAGTCCCCTCGCACAGCTATTGAACACTGAAGCTTTCTTT	CASSPLAQLLNTEAFF
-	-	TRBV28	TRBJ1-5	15	TGTGCCAGCAGTTTCACCCCCGAGGGCAATCAGCCCCAGCATTTT	CASSFTPEGNQPQHF
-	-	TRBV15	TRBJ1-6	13	TGTGCCACCAGCAGGGACACTAATTCACCCCTCCACTTT	CATSRDTNSPLHF
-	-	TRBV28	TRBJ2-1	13	TGTGCCAGCAGTACCAACTCCCCTAGCAGGCAGTTCTTC	CASSTNSPSRQFF
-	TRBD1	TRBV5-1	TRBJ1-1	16	TGCGCCAGCAGCTTATCCCCCGACAGGGCGAACACTGAAGCTTTCTTT	CASSLSPDRANTEAFF
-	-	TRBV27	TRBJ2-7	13	TGTGCCAGCAGTTTGAGCGGAGGTTACGAGCAGTACTTC	CASSLSGGYEQYF
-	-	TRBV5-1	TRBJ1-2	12	TGCGCCAGCAGCGAAGGACAGAATGGCTACACCTTC	CASSEGQNGYTF
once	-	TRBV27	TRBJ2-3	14	TGTGCCAGCACTCCTGCGGGGTACACAGATACGCAGTATTTT	CASTPAGYTDTQYF
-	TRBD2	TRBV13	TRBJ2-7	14	TGTGCCAGCAGCCAATATACTAGCGGGAACGAGCAGTACTTC	CASSQYTSGNEQYF
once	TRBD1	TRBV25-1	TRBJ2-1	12	TGTGCCGTCGACAGGGCCTACAATGAGCAGTTCTTC	CAVDRAYNEQFF
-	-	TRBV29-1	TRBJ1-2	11	TGCAGCACGGACACAAACTATGGCTACACCTTC	CSTDTNYGYTF
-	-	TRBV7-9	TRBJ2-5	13	TGTGCCAGCAGCTCCGGCGGGATTTGGACCCAGTACTTC	CASSSGGIWTQYF
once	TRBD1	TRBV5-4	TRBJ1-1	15	TGTGCCAGCAGCTTGGCCCGCACAGGGGGTGGAGAAGCTTTCTTT	CASSLARTGGGEAFF
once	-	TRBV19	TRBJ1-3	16	TGTGCCAGTAGATTGCCGTCCGGGTCCCGCGGGAACACCATATATTTT	CASRLPSGSRGNTIYF
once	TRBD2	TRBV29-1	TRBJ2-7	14	TGCAGCGTTGAAGATCGGGGGGTGGCCTACGAGCAGTACTTC	CSVEDRGVAYEQYF